This T cell receptor (beta chain) was documented in a study of identical twins' blood T cells (dated by TCRdb to 2012 to 2015). A note on the overall study: The approximately twelve libraries, six for the alpha chain and six for the beta chain, yielded some 50 million Illumina reads in total. TCR alpha and beta chain repertoires of three pairs of monozygous twins were compared using next-generation sequencing to assess genetic influence on repertoire formation.

Receptor amplification or capture employed 5' RACE. The sequencer was an Illumina Genome Analyzer IIx. To prepare the RNA-based TCR cDNA libraries, a previously described protocol was followed, with several modifications. To prevent cross-contamination, barcodes specific to each sample were added to both ends of every TCR cDNA library during cDNA synthesis and amplification. The authors processed their data as follows. Each individual had between about 90,000 and nearly 550,000 identified clonotypes, and each library contained roughly 2.2 to 4 million CDR3-containing reads. Reads carrying improper barcode index combinations were removed, after which the MiTCR software was used to build a cloneset for each library. MiTCR filtered or rescued low-quality reads and corrected PCR and sequencing errors when assembling CDR3 clonotypes. Artificial out-of-frame clonotypes were removed by being mapped to in-frame sequences, with one indel in the CDR3 allowed. Similarity of V and J gene usage between donors was measured as Jensen-Shannon divergence divided by mean entropy. Using fastp trimming at Q25 and MiXCR clonotype assembly, TCRdb reanalyzed the public sequencing data and kept in-frame beta chains. Here each entry gathers all rows of one CDR3 protein and keeps the most common genes and DNA. For this entry, the V and J calls and clone size follow TCRdb and not the study's own pipeline. The sample records fewer than 450,000 distinct CDR3 sequences, roughly 30% of which are singletons. Of the sample, about 6% falls within the top ten clones.

The donors were six healthy women who made up three monozygous twin pairs. All three twin pairs had been raised together and were thought likely to have encountered the same vaccines and infectious agents. TCR cDNA libraries were prepared from RNA that had been isolated from peripheral blood mononuclear cells. Only a few counts were recorded for this clonotype. Its cognate antigen has yet to be identified. No quality values exist for individual bases; no much larger clone is one base distant. Spanning cysteine to phenylalanine, the CDR3 consists of 12 amino acids. Solely the CDR3 DNA is kept, with 36 bases framed from the first base. V is shortened by 6 bases, J by 3 bases, and the region joining them spans 11 bases. CDR1 SQVTM and CDR2 ANQGSEA are derived from the germline V gene. Broad study findings and their caveats: V gene usage was reported to be markedly more similar within twin pairs than between unrelated donors, even among non-selected out-of-frame TCRbeta clonotypes. Validation by independent studies was stated to be required for the proposed role of the TCRalpha J segment in MHC recognition during thymic selection. The number of shared CDR3 clonotypes between two donors was mainly determined by the product of their cloneset sizes, and twins did not clearly deviate from this trend. Among the most abundant TCRbeta clonotypes, every donor shared more CDR3 sequences with her own twin than with unrelated donors. Because the twins were reared together, environmental influences could not be excluded as an explanation for twin similarity.

The chain joins TRBV29-1 to TRBJ2-5, with the D gene uncertain. Sequenced sample: PBMCs. The origin of this receptor is a woman aged 18 to 55 in good health. Here is the DNA: TGCAGCGTAAATACACAGAAAGAGACCCAGTACTTC. It codes for CSVNTQKETQYF.